This passage covers 8 T cell receptor beta chains from one sample sequenced in a study of metastatic and nonmetastatic thyroid tumors. Thyroid surgery was preceded by no treatment in any patient. With MiXCR, TCRdb reprocessed the PCR reads. The sample includes about 85,000 clones, 8.6% seen only once; the top ten take 8% to 10%. The specimen was blood. Receptor source: a female donor with papillary thyroid cancer or a benign thyroid nodule (not recorded which). Some clones in this sample may be carry-over from other donors' samples.

This clone was recorded many times. The rearrangement joins TRBV11-2 to TRBJ2-5; D gene unclear. The germline V and J ends were trimmed by 0 bases and 4 bases, with 21 bases remaining between them. The length of the CDR3 is 18 residues. Germline V CDR1 and CDR2: SGHAT, FQNNGV. Here the CDR3 DNA reads TGTGCCAGCAGCTTAGAAGGTTGGCGTCTACCCTACCGAGAGACCCAGTACTTC. Residues: CASSLEGWRLPYRETQYF.

In this sample, this clone turned up many times. V is TRBV12-3 or TRBV12-4 and J is TRBJ2-3; TRBD2 matches 12 bases. Unmatched junction bases numbered 4, after V lost 2 bases and J lost 7 bases. CDR3 length: 15 residues. CDR3 residues: CASSLLAGGKNTQYF. CDR3 nucleotides: TGTGCCAGCAGTTTACTAGCGGGGGGGAAAAATACGCAGTATTTT.

This clone was seen repeatedly, ten times or more. The chain joins TRBV24-1 to TRBJ2-5; D unresolved. Trimming shortened V by 8 bases and J by 0 bases, and 6 bases separated the two germline ends. Germline CDR1 is KGHDR and CDR2 is SFDVKD. The CDR3 runs to 12 residues. CDR3 sequence reads: CATMENQETQYF. DNA of the CDR3: TGTGCCACCATGGAGAACCAAGAGACCCAGTACTTC.

The chain has TRBV9 and TRBJ1-6; TRBD1 is a possible D gene (5 bases). V dropped 0 bases and J dropped 7 bases, with 11 bases sitting between them. Germline V gives CDR1 SGDLS, CDR2 YYNGEE. The CDR3 covers 15 residues. The CDR3 reads CASSVEGITNSPLHF. CDR3 DNA sequence: TGTGCCAGCAGCGTAGAGGGGATAACCAATTCACCCCTCCACTTT. Based on the CDR3 plus reference TRBV9 and TRBJ1-6, the full variable domain is DSGVTQTPKHLITATGQRVTLRCSPRSGDLSVYWYQQSLDQGLQFLIQYYNGEERAKGNILERFSAQQFPDLHSELNLSSLELGDSALYFCASSVEGITNSPLHFGNGTRLTVT.

This clone was observed at least ten times. The V gene is TRBV20-1, the J gene TRBJ2-3; the D gene is possibly TRBD2 (6 bases). Looked up from germline, CDR1 is DFQATT and CDR2 is SNEGSKA (reference sequence). V lost 5 bases to trimming and J lost 6 bases, with 18 bases between them. This CDR3 is 14 amino acids long. The CDR3 DNA is TGCAGTGCTCCACCGGGACTTCTTTCGGATACGCAGTATTTT. It is translated as CSAPPGLLSDTQYF.

Judged by abundance, this clone is medium-sized. The V gene is TRBV11-2, the J gene TRBJ1-2; D may be TRBD1 (5 bases). The germline V and J ends were trimmed by 5 bases and 7 bases, with 14 bases remaining between them. The CDR3 runs 13 residues. The germline V gene encodes CDR1 SGHAT and CDR2 FQNNGV. The chain's CDR3 is CASSPGAHSGYTF. DNA for the CDR3: TGTGCCAGCAGCCCTGGGGCCCACAGTGGCTACACCTTC.

This clone was counted at least ten times. The chain carries TRBV2 and TRBJ1-1; D remains ambiguous. The CDR3 covers 11 residues. Germline-derived CDR1 and CDR2 are SNHLY and FYNNEI. Trimming shortened V by 6 bases and J by 7 bases, and 9 bases separated the two germline ends. CDR3 nucleotides: TGTGCCAGCAGCACCTCTCTTGAAGCTTTCTTT. As protein: CASSTSLEAFF.

This clone was recorded at least ten times. This chain joins TRBV3-1 and TRBJ2-7; 7 bases agree with TRBD2. V trimming: 4 bases; J trimming: 1 base; junction bases outside the gene matches: 7. The CDR3 contains 15 residues. Per germline, CDR1 LGHDT and CDR2 YNNKEL (reference sequence). CDR3 sequence: CASSPYGGGSYEQYF. DNA of the CDR3: TGTGCCAGCAGCCCCTATGGGGGGGGTTCCTACGAGCAGTACTTC.